Presented here are 7 T cell receptor beta chains from one specimen sequenced in a study of blood T cells in healthy people across ages. With a J-beta primer mix and a sample-barcoded 5' primer, a second PCR ran about 7 to 12 cycles. TCRdb redid the calling of the 5' RACE reads with MiXCR, one entry per CDR3 protein. This sample has around 1,700,000 distinct CDR3 sequences, with roughly 27% found just once. The specimen sequenced was blood. The source of these receptors is a woman in her 30s in good health.

The CDR3 here is CAWSDYTTNQPQHF. DNA of the CDR3: TGTGCCTGGAGTGATTACACAACCAATCAGCCCCAGCATTTT. This chain joins TRBV30 and TRBJ1-5; D not certain. CDR1 and CDR2 from the germline V gene are GTSNPN and SVGIG (reference sequence). Trimming took off 1 base at V and 3 bases at J, with 10 bases between the two ends. The CDR3 covers 14 residues.

Only a few counts were recorded for this clonotype. The chain uses TRBV7-2 and TRBJ2-5; 7 bases match TRBD2. Germline V gives CDR1 SGHTA, CDR2 FQGNSA. The CDR3 contains 16 residues. The junction had 13 bases not matched to a gene; V was cut back by 5 bases and J by 4 bases. This chain's CDR3 is CASSPAAGVARETQYF. The CDR3 DNA follows: TGTGCCAGCAGCCCAGCGGCGGGGGTGGCGAGAGAGACCCAGTACTTC.

The chain joins TRBV7-4 to TRBJ1-2; 10 bases line up with TRBD1. Germline lookup yields CDR1 SGHVT and CDR2 SQSDAQ. The CDR3 runs to 20 residues. The ends lost 3 bases at V and 4 bases at J; junction bases unmatched: 20. This CDR3 is CASSFATLGGDRGFSYGYTF. The CDR3 DNA reads TGTGCCAGCAGCTTTGCGACTCTGGGGGGGGACAGGGGTTTTAGCTATGGCTACACCTTC.

This clonotype occurred many times. The chain is built from TRBV12-3 or TRBV12-4 and TRBJ2-5; tentative D call: TRBD2 (5 bases). The CDR3 is made up of 13 amino acids. V was cut by 4 bases and J by 5 bases, with 11 bases left in between. The CDR3 is CASSYGPGETQYF. Here the CDR3 DNA reads TGTGCCAGCAGTTACGGGCCGGGGGAGACCCAGTACTTC.

The V gene is TRBV7-3, the J gene TRBJ1-4, with D unclear. This CDR3 is built from 14 residues. Deletions cut 3 bases from V and 6 bases from J, with 11 bases between. CDR1 and CDR2 (germline): SGHTA, FQGTGA. The CDR3 region has the DNA TGTGCCAGCAGCTTGCAATCAGGTGATGAAAAACTGTTTTTT. Amino acids: CASSLQSGDEKLFF.

This clonotype showed up many times. The chain employs TRBV6-6 and TRBJ2-7; tentatively, D is TRBD1 (5 bases). V was pared by 2 bases and J by 3 bases, with 17 bases between. The germline gives CDR1 MNHNY, CDR2 SVGAGI (reference sequence). This CDR3 is built from 16 residues. CDR3 sequence: CASSYVTAKRSYEQYF. For the CDR3, the DNA is TGTGCCAGCAGTTACGTGACAGCTAAGAGGAGCTACGAGCAGTACTTC.

The V and J genes are TRBV29-1 and TRBJ1-2; 8 bases are shared with TRBD1. Trimming at V came to 2 bases and at J to 6 bases, leaving 11 bases not matched to a gene. The germline V gene encodes CDR1 SQVTM and CDR2 ANQGSEA. The CDR3 has 15 amino acids. The CDR3 sequence is CSVESPPGGNHGYTF. The CDR3 nucleotides read TGCAGCGTTGAATCCCCGCCAGGGGGCAACCATGGCTACACCTTC.